These 29 T cell receptor beta chains were sequenced from one sample in a study of T cell responses to AZD1222 COVID-19 vaccine. Produced via immunoSEQ multiplex PCR; TCRdb's table is partial and in-frame only. The sample has tens of thousands of clones; approximately 88% are singletons. The specimen was peripheral blood, collected on day 0 of AZD1222 vaccination. These receptor sequences come from an adult in good health.

This clone was counted a few times. The V call is TRBV7-2, the J call TRBJ2-2; D possibly corresponds to TRBD2 (5 bases). V lost 4 bases to trimming and J lost 3 bases, with 9 bases between them. Germline CDR1 SGHTA, CDR2 FQGNSA. The CDR3 is 14 residues long. The CDR3 DNA follows: TGTGCCAGCAGCTGGACTTTAGACACCGGGGAGCTGTTTTTT. Protein product: CASSWTLDTGELFF.

The chain links TRBV11-1 to TRBJ1-6; D not resolved. Trimming stripped 3 bases from V and 10 bases from J, with 13 bases between. Germline V CDR1 and CDR2: SGHAT, FQDESV (reference sequence). The CDR3 consists of 14 residues. The CDR3 nucleotides are TGTGCCAGCAGCTTTCGGGGTCTGGGGTCACCCCTCCACTTT. Translated, it gives CASSFRGLGSPLHF.

The V call is TRBV9, the J call TRBJ1-3; D gene ambiguous. The length of the CDR3 is 14 residues. Trimming shortened V by 3 bases and J by 0 bases, and 7 bases separated the two germline ends. Germline V gene lookup returns CDR1 SGDLS and CDR2 YYNGEE. This CDR3 is CASSEDLSGNTIYF. The CDR3 DNA is TGTGCCAGCAGCGAGGACCTCTCTGGAAACACCATATATTTT. Looking up the rest from reference TRBV9 and TRBJ1-3 gives the full variable domain: DSGVTQTPKHLITATGQRVTLRCSPRSGDLSVYWYQQSLDQGLQFLIQYYNGEERAKGNILERFSAQQFPDLHSELNLSSLELGDSALYFCASSEDLSGNTIYFGEGSWLTVV.

V usage is TRBV10-3 and J usage is TRBJ1-1; D is undetermined. V was clipped by 10 bases and J by 3 bases, with 6 bases between them. Germline V gene lookup returns CDR1 ENHRY and CDR2 SYGVKD. The CDR3 runs 10 residues. In DNA form, the CDR3 reads TGTGCCACCGGAGACACTGAAGCTTTCTTT. As protein: CATGDTEAFF.

The gene calls are TRBV30 and TRBJ2-7; 16 bases match TRBD2. Germline trimming cut 4 bases from V and 1 base from J; bases unmatched to any gene: 7. The CDR3 contains 17 residues. Germline-derived CDR1 and CDR2 are GTSNPN and SVGIG (reference sequence). This chain's CDR3 is CAWTRPGLAGGSYEQYF. In DNA form, the CDR3 reads TGTGCCTGGACCCGCCCGGGACTAGCGGGAGGGTCCTACGAGCAGTACTTC. The full variable domain, with the rest looked up from reference TRBV30 and TRBJ2-7, is SQTIHQWPATLVQPVGSPLSLECTVEGTSNPNLYWYRQAAGRGLQLLFYSVGIGQISSEVPQNLSASRPQDRQFILSSKKLLLSDSGFYLCAWTRPGLAGGSYEQYFGPGTRLTVT.

The chain recombines TRBV5-1 with TRBJ1-1; D remains ambiguous. This CDR3 comprises 16 residues. Germline CDR1 reads SGHRS; CDR2 reads YFSETQ. Trimming left V 3 bases short and J 1 base short, with 16 bases between. The chain's CDR3 is CASSWESLRANTEAFF. In DNA form, the CDR3 reads TGCGCCAGCAGCTGGGAGTCGTTGAGGGCGAACACTGAAGCTTTCTTT.

This chain uses TRBV5-1 with TRBJ2-3; the match to TRBD2 covers 14 bases. The CDR3 has 17 amino acids. Germline CDR1 is SGHRS and CDR2 is YFSETQ. J gave up 6 bases and V 4 bases, and 10 bases lay outside the gene matches. The chain's CDR3 is CASSPGGGLAGADTQYF. Written as DNA, the CDR3 is TGCGCCAGCAGCCCCGGGGGGGGACTAGCGGGAGCGGATACGCAGTATTTT.

The CDR3 DNA follows: TGTGCCAGCAGCGGGTGGGGGGAAAGTCAGCCCCAGCATTTT. It yields the protein CASSGWGESQPQHF. The rearrangement links TRBV5-8 to TRBJ1-5; weak D call: TRBD1 (5 bases). Germline CDR1 reads SGHTS; CDR2 reads YDEGEE. V lost 4 bases and J 6 bases, leaving 14 bases between the germline ends. The CDR3 extends over 14 amino acids. Full variable domain (outside the CDR3, taken from reference TRBV5-8 and TRBJ1-5): EAGVTQSPTHLIKTRGQQATLRCSPISGHTSVYWYQQALGLGLQFLLWYDEGEERNRGNFPPRFSGRQFPNYSSELNVNALELEDSALYLCASSGWGESQPQHFGDGTRLSIL.

The genes are TRBV5-4 and TRBJ1-1; perhaps TRBD1 as D (6 bases). The CDR3 runs to 13 residues. Germline lookup yields CDR1 SGHNT and CDR2 YYREEE (reference sequence). The V and J ends lost 4 bases and 8 bases respectively, with 15 bases between them. The CDR3 DNA reads as TGTGCCAGCAGCCGTGATACAGGGACGGAAGCTTTCTTT. Its translation: CASSRDTGTEAFF.

The rearrangement joins TRBV3-1 (or the pseudogene TRBV3-2) to TRBJ2-2, with D hard to call. V lost 2 bases and J 6 bases, leaving 7 bases between the germline ends. This CDR3 comprises 13 residues. Per germline, CDR1 LGHDT and CDR2 YNNKEL (reference sequence). The DNA of the CDR3 is TGTGCCAGCAGCCAAAATTGGGCCGGGGAGCTGTTTTTT. This gives the protein CASSQNWAGELFF.

The chain employs TRBV5-4 and TRBJ2-7; D is undetermined. Germline-derived CDR1 and CDR2 are SGHNT and YYREEE (reference sequence). The CDR3 loop spans 12 amino acids. The V end was cut by 0 bases, the J end by 7 bases, with 8 bases between. The CDR3: CASSLGTPEQYF. As DNA, the CDR3 is TGTGCCAGCAGCTTGGGGACCCCTGAGCAGTACTTC.

The chain has TRBV5-4 and TRBJ1-2; weak D call: TRBD1 (5 bases). CDR3 size: 15 residues. The ends were cut back, 0 bases at V and 0 bases at J, with 9 bases in the middle. In germline, CDR1 is SGHNT, CDR2 YYREEE (reference sequence). The CDR3 loop is CASSLGGGTNYGYTF. CDR3 nucleotides: TGTGCCAGCAGCTTGGGTGGGGGGACTAACTATGGCTACACCTTC.

The CDR3 protein is CASSVYPGAQNDQNSPLHF. CDR3 DNA sequence: TGTGCCAGCAGCGTATATCCGGGGGCCCAGAACGACCAGAATTCACCCCTCCACTTT. This chain links TRBV9 with TRBJ1-6; possible D gene TRBD1, 6 bases. Trimming stripped 1 base from V and 7 bases from J, with 24 bases between. Germline lookup yields CDR1 SGDLS and CDR2 YYNGEE. The CDR3 is 19 residues long.

The chain links TRBV7-8 to TRBJ1-5; D is uncertain. Trimming shortened V by 2 bases and J by 4 bases, and 9 bases separated the two germline ends. This CDR3 comprises 14 residues. Germline V lookup: CDR1 SGHVS, CDR2 FQNEAQ. The CDR3 loop is CASSLSWGNQPQHF. The CDR3, as DNA: TGTGCCAGCAGCTTATCGTGGGGAAATCAGCCCCAGCATTTT.

The chain uses TRBV5-1 and TRBJ1-2; maybe TRBD1 (5 bases). The germline V gene encodes CDR1 SGHRS and CDR2 YFSETQ. V shed 0 bases and J shed 8 bases, with 11 bases lying between them. CDR3 length: 13 amino acids. CDR3 sequence reads: CASSLVEGKGYTF. CDR3 coding DNA: TGCGCCAGCAGCTTGGTGGAGGGGAAAGGCTACACCTTC.

The V call is TRBV3-1 (or the pseudogene TRBV3-2), the J call TRBJ1-1; D remains unclear. Per the germline V gene, CDR1 is LGHDT and CDR2 is YNNKEL (reference sequence). The CDR3 consists of 16 residues. Trimming pared 0 bases from V and 0 bases from J, leaving 11 bases between. The CDR3 loop reads CASSQDERRMNTEAFF. DNA for the CDR3: TGTGCCAGCAGCCAAGATGAAAGACGGATGAACACTGAAGCTTTCTTT.

The chain is built from TRBV29-1 and TRBJ1-1, with a tentative D call TRBD1 (6 bases). V was trimmed by 1 base and J by 3 bases, leaving 18 bases between them. The CDR3 has 16 residues. The germline gives CDR1 SQVTM, CDR2 ANQGSEA. The CDR3 loop reads CSVEGLRGAQDTEAFF. The CDR3 DNA sequence: TGCAGCGTTGAAGGACTTAGGGGGGCGCAGGACACTGAAGCTTTCTTT. The full variable domain, completed using reference TRBV29-1 and TRBJ1-1, is SAVISQKPSRDICQRGTSLTIQCQVDSQVTMMFWYRQQPGQSLTLIATANQGSEATYESGFVIDKFPISRPNLTFSTLTVSNMSPEDSSIYLCSVEGLRGAQDTEAFFGQGTRLTVV.

This clone appeared a single time. V gene TRBV19 combines with J gene TRBJ2-7; TRBD2 aligns across 7 bases. The CDR3 contains 15 residues. Germline V lookup: CDR1 LNHDA, CDR2 SQIVND (reference sequence). J lost 3 bases, V lost 2 bases, and 7 bases had no gene match. The CDR3 DNA reads as TGTGCCAGTAGTATAAATGGCGGGAGCAACTACGAGCAGTACTTC. Encoded protein: CASSINGGSNYEQYF.

This chain uses TRBV21-1 with TRBJ2-7; no check of the table's D call, TRBD2, against the DNA was made. TRBV21-1 counts as a pseudogene. There are 15 residues in the CDR3. CDR3: CASSKVGGSGDEQYF. CDR3 bases: TGTGCCAGCAGCAAAGTGGGCGGGAGTGGAGACGAGCAGTACTTC.

This sequence joins TRBV11-3 and TRBJ1-2; perhaps TRBD1 as D (6 bases). CDR1 is SGHNT and CDR2 is YENEEA in the germline V gene. The CDR3 is 15 residues long. The V end lost 7 bases, the J end lost 2 bases, and 17 bases lay between the germline ends. This chain's CDR3 is CASTLRGGGNYGYTF. In DNA, the CDR3 is TGTGCCAGCACCCTCCGGGGGGGCGGCAACTATGGCTACACCTTC. The full variable domain, in which reference TRBV11-3 and TRBJ1-2 provide the parts outside the CDR3, is EAGVVQSPRYKIIEKKQPVAFWCNPISGHNTLYWYLQNLGQGPELLIRYENEEAVDDSQLPKDRFSAERLKGVDSTLKIQPAELGDSAVYLCASTLRGGGNYGYTFGSGTRLTVV.

Regarding this clone: The germline gene is not matched at one end of the junction; a read error may be the cause. The chain uses TRBV7-9 and TRBJ2-5; unclear D gene. CDR3 length: 12 residues. Germline CDR1 and CDR2: SEHNR and FQNEAQ (reference sequence). CDR3 nucleotides: TGTGCCAGCAGCCCCCCAGATAGAAAAAGCAACTTC. Translated, it gives CASSPPDRKSNF. Complete variable domain (other parts from reference TRBV7-9 and TRBJ2-5): DTGVSQNPRHKITKRGQNVTFRCDPISEHNRLYWYRQTLGQGPEFLTYFQNEAQLEKSRLLSDRFSAERPKGSFSTLEIQRTEQGDSAMYLCASSPPDRKSNFGPGTRLLVL.

The chain links TRBV29-1 to TRBJ2-7; a weak D match, TRBD1 (6 bases). The CDR3 is 14 residues long. Germline V gene lookup returns CDR1 SQVTM and CDR2 ANQGSEA. Trimming took off 6 bases at V and 4 bases at J, with 19 bases between the two ends. The CDR3 sequence is CSVRTQGDGYEQYF. In nucleotides, the CDR3 is TGCAGCGTGAGAACACAGGGCGACGGGTACGAGCAGTACTTC.

CDR3: CASSLATGRGYTF. The CDR3 region has the DNA TGCGCCAGCAGCTTGGCGACCGGCCGGGGCTACACCTTC. The chain employs TRBV5-1 and TRBJ1-2; no clear D. Germline V gene lookup returns CDR1 SGHRS and CDR2 YFSETQ. The CDR3 totals 13 residues. Trimming removed 0 bases from V and 8 bases from J, with 11 bases in between.

The chain links TRBV25-1 to TRBJ2-1; D remains ambiguous. Germline CDR1 reads MGHDK; CDR2 reads SYGVNS. V shed 5 bases and J shed 2 bases, with 7 bases lying between them. CDR3 length equals 13 residues. DNA for the CDR3: TGTGCCAGCAGTAAGGGCCCCTACAATGAGCAGTTCTTC. Translated, it gives CASSKGPYNEQFF.

The V call is TRBV5-4, the J call TRBJ2-3; a possible D gene is TRBD2 (6 bases). Trimming cost V 4 bases and J 2 bases, with 14 bases left between them. The CDR3 spans 15 residues. CDR1 is SGHNT, CDR2 YYREEE, per germline (reference sequence). The CDR3 loop is CASSQRAALTDTQYF. The CDR3 nucleotides are TGTGCCAGCAGCCAGCGGGCGGCCCTCACAGATACGCAGTATTTT.

The rearrangement links TRBV9 to TRBJ1-1, with no clear D. Germline loops: CDR1 SGDLS, CDR2 YYNGEE. V lost 4 bases, J lost 4 bases, and 11 bases lay in between. The CDR3 spans 13 residues. The CDR3: CASSFGESTEAFF. DNA for the CDR3: TGTGCCAGCAGCTTTGGAGAGAGCACTGAAGCTTTCTTT.

This chain joins TRBV5-1 and TRBJ2-3; TRBD2 matches at 11 bases. CDR1 SGHRS and CDR2 YFSETQ come from the germline V gene. This CDR3 comprises 16 residues. The J segment lost 3 bases and the V segment lost 4 bases, leaving 7 bases of the junction unmatched. In DNA form, the CDR3 reads TGCGCCAGCAGCACACTAGCGGGAGAGGGGACAGATACGCAGTATTTT. Protein product: CASSTLAGEGTDTQYF.

The count of this clone is one. The chain recombines TRBV10-3 with TRBJ1-1; 7 nucleotides match TRBD1. J lost 4 bases, V lost 5 bases, and 4 bases had no gene match. CDR3 length: 13 amino acids. CDR1 is ENHRY, CDR2 SYGVKD, per germline. In nucleotides, the CDR3 is TGTGCCATCAGTCAAACAGGGGCCACTGAAGCTTTCTTT. Translated: CAISQTGATEAFF.

This clone was detected only once. The V and J genes are TRBV9 and TRBJ2-5; 8 bases fit TRBD2. Trimming removed 3 bases from V and 3 bases from J; junction bases left unmatched: 1. CDR1 is SGDLS, CDR2 YYNGEE, per germline. The CDR3 sequence is 13 residues long. The CDR3 region is CASSGSGKETQYF. In DNA, the CDR3 is TGTGCCAGCAGCGGTAGCGGGAAAGAGACCCAGTACTTC.